This T cell receptor beta chain was retrieved from a study of cytomegalovirus exposure and HLA in healthy donors. Findings of the study overall: While the bulk of TCR sequences proved rare, some public TCRs turned up in many donors.

As to this clone: Its antigen is undetermined.

The CDR3 length is 13 residues. V lost 4 bases and J 0 bases, leaving 7 bases between the germline ends. Germline V gene sequence: CDR1 SGHNT, CDR2 YYREEE (reference sequence). Only in-frame clones appear in the TCRdb table, and some are missing; sequencing was by immunoSEQ multiplex PCR. The sample has 71,000 or so clones; less than 95% are singletons. Sequenced input: PBMCs. This clonotype was obtained from a woman younger than 35 in good health and CMV-seronegative. The chain carries TRBV5-4 and TRBJ1-1; tentatively, D is TRBD1 (5 bases). The CDR3 sequence: CASSRDLNTEAFF. DNA for the CDR3: TGTGCCAGCAGCCGGGACTTGAACACTGAAGCTTTCTTT.